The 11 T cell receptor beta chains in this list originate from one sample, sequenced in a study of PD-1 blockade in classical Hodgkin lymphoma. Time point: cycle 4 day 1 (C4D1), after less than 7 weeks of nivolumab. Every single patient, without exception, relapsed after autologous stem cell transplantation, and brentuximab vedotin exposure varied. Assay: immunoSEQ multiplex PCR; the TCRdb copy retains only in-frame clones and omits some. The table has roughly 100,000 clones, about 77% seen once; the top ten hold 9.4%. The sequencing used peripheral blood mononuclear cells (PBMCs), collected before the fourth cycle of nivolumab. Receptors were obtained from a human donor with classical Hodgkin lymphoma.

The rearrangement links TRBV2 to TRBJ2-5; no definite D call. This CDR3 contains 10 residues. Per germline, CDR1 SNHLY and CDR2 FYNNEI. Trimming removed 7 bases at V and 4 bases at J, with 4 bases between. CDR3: CASNRETQYF. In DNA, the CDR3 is TGTGCCAGCAATAGAGAGACCCAGTACTTC.

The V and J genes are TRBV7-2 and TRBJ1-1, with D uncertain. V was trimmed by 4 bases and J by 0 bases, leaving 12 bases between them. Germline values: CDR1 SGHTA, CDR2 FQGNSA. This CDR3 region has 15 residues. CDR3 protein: CASSSWTGMNTEAFF. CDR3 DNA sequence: TGTGCCAGCAGCTCTTGGACGGGAATGAACACTGAAGCTTTCTTT.

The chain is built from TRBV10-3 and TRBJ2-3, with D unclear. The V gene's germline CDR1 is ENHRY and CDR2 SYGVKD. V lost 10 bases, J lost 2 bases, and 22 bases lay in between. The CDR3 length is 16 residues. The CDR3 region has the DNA TGTGCCACCAACCCAATTATCCAGGTTTTCACAGATACGCAGTATTTT. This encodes CATNPIIQVFTDTQYF.

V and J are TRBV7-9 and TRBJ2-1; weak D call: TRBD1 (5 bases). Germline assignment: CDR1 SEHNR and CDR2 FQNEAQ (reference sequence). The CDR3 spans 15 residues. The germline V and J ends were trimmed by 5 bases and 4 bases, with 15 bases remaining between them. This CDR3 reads CASSPLAGLYNEQFF. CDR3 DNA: TGTGCCAGCAGCCCACTGGCAGGGCTATACAATGAGCAGTTCTTC.

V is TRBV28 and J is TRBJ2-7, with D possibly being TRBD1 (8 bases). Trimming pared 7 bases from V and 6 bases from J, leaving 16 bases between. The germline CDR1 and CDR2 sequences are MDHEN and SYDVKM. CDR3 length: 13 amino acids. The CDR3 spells CASNRQGRGEQYF. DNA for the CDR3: TGTGCCAGCAACAGACAGGGGAGGGGCGAGCAGTACTTC.

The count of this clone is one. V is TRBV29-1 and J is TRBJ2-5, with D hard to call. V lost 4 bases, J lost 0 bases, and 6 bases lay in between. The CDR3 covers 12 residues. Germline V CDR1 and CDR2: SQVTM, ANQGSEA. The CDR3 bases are TGCAGCGTTGCAAAGAACCAAGAGACCCAGTACTTC. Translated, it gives CSVAKNQETQYF. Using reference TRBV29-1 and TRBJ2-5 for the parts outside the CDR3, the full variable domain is SAVISQKPSRDICQRGTSLTIQCQVDSQVTMMFWYRQQPGQSLTLIATANQGSEATYESGFVIDKFPISRPNLTFSTLTVSNMSPEDSSIYLCSVAKNQETQYFGPGTRLLVL.

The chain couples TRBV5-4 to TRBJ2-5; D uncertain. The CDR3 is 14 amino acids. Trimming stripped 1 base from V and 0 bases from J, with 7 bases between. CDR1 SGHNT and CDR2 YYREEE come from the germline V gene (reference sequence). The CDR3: CASSLSLNQETQYF. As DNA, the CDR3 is TGTGCCAGCAGCTTGAGCCTGAACCAAGAGACCCAGTACTTC.

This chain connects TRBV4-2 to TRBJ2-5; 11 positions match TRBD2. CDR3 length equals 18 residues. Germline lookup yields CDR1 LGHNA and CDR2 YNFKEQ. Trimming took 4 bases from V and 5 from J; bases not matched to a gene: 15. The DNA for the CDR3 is TGTGCCAGCAGCCTTCGACATCCCACAATAGCGGGGGGGGAGACCCAGTACTTC. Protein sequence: CASSLRHPTIAGGETQYF.

Here the CDR3 reads CASSKGQTLEQYF. The CDR3, as DNA: TGTGCCAGCAGTAAAGGACAGACCCTCGAGCAGTACTTC. The chain couples TRBV6-6 to TRBJ2-7, with a weak D call TRBD1 (6 bases). V lost 5 bases, J lost 6 bases, and 14 bases lay in between. CDR1 and CDR2 from the germline V gene are MNHNY and SVGAGI (reference sequence). This CDR3 is built from 13 residues.

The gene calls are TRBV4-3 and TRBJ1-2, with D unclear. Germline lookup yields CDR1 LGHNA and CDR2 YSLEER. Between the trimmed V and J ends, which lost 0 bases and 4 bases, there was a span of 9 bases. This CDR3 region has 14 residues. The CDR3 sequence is CASSQDWGGYGYTF. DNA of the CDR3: TGCGCCAGCAGCCAAGATTGGGGAGGCTATGGCTACACCTTC.

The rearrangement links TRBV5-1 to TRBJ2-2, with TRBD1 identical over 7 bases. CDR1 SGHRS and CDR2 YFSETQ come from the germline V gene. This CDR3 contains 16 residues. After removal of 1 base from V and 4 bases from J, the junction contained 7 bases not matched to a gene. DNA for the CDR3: TGCGCCAGCAGCTTGAGTGGACAGGATCGCACCGGGGAGCTGTTTTTT. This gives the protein CASSLSGQDRTGELFF.